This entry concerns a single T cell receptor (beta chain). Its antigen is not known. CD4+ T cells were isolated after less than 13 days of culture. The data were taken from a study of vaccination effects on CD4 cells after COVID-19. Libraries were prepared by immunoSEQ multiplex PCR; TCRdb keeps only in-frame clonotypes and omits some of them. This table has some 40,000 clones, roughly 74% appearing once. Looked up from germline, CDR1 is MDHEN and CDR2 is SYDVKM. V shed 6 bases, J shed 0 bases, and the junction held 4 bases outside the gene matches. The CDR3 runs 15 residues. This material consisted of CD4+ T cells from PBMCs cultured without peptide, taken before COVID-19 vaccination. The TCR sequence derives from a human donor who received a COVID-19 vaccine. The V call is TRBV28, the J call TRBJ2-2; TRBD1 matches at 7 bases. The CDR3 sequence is CASSLGTANTGELFF. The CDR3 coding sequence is TGTGCCAGCAGCCTAGGGACAGCGAACACCGGGGAGCTGTTTTTT.